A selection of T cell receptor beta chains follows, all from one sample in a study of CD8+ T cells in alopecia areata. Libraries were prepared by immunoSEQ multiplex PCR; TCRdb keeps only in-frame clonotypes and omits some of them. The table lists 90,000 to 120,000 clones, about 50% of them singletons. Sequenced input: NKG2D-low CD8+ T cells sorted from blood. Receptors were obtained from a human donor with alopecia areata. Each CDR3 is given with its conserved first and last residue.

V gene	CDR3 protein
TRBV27	CASSFGGGTYEQYF
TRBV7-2	CASSLWVQGTGETQYF
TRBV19	CASSQGTLQAFF
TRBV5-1	CASSSGTGSYEQYF
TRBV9	CASSGGLAGAGELFF
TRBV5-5	CASSLETRDPDTQYF
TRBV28	CASSLFQLGANVLTF
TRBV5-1	CASSLKGWNTEAFF
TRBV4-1	CASSQGLGLEETQYF
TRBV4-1	CASSQPRGQGFRETQYF
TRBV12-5	CASVPGTWNTEAFF
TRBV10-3	CAISESAAYEQYF
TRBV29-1	CSGTGGGDYGYTF
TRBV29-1	CSGGQGSYEQYF
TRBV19	CASSAGTGGSYEQYF
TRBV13	CASREGAFYGYTF
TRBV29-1	CSVVGAEAFF
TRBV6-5	CASSYSVVEANYGYTF
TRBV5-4	CASSPGTTAEAFF
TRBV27	CASSLPTGTANTGELFF
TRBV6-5	CASSLAGVGPGELFF
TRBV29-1	CSVVSTEAFF
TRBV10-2	CASSGYRENTEAFF
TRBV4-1	CASSREPGGTVYNEQFF
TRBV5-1	CASSITGTGGPQETQYF
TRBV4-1	CASSQERDHYNEQFF
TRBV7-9	CASRGDGLMNEQFF
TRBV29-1	CSVDLRGKETQYF
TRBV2	CASTPGNGELFF
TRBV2	CASKGNEQFF
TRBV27	CASRDEFGYTF